The source of this TCR beta chain is a study of identical twins. Findings and caveats of the study: Fewer insertions were carried by abundant cord blood beta clonotypes, but none was seen in memory repertoires. The study reached conclusions through statistical analysis that was cross-sectional, not following the same donors. Sequences that were out-of-frame, alpha and twin-shared displayed an excess of low generation probability. Researchers reported weaker excess twin sharing in beta out-of-frame sequences.

CDR1 and CDR2 from the germline V gene are SEHNR and FQNEAQ (reference sequence). Trimming at V came to 6 bases and at J to 3 bases, leaving 6 bases not matched to a gene. This CDR3 has 14 residues. TCRdb itself ran the 5' RACE reads through MiXCR, one entry per CDR3 protein. The repertoire holds a few hundred thousand distinct CDR3 sequences, with around a sixth as singletons. Remarks on this clonotype: Its target is not known.

Source material: naive T cells sorted from blood. This chain connects TRBV7-9 to TRBJ2-7; 9 bases fit TRBD1. The TCR comes from a man aged 50 to 60 in good health. CDR3 region: CASRPGQGYYEQYF. The CDR3 DNA reads as TGTGCCAGCAGACCGGGACAGGGTTACTACGAGCAGTACTTC.